The 27 T cell receptor beta chains below all came from one sample that was sequenced in a study of blood T cell repertoires in COVID-19 (dated by TCRdb to the early 2020s). Libraries were constructed by the immunoSEQ multiplex PCR assay. Not all clones reach the TCRdb copy of this immuneACCESS table, which keeps in-frame sequences only. Checked studies attribute under half of the gap to unresolved V genes and leave the rest unexplained. In this sample the table shows around 120,000 clones, around 86% of which occur a single time. The top ten hold just under 30% of the sample. Sequencing used peripheral blood. These receptors all come from a woman aged 65 to 85 with acute or convalescent COVID-19.

CDR3 region: CATSDSSGGAVQTQYF. In nucleotides, the CDR3 is TGTGCCACCAGTGACTCTAGCGGGGGGGCCGTCCAGACCCAGTACTTC. J is TRBJ2-5 and V is TRBV24-1, with 12 positions matching TRBD2. Germline loops: CDR1 KGHDR, CDR2 SFDVKD. Unmatched junction bases numbered 8, after V lost 4 bases and J lost 6 bases. CDR3 length: 16 residues.

In regard to this clone: Within the sample, other DNA sequences also encode this same CDR3. V is TRBV6-5 and J is TRBJ1-2; the match to TRBD1 covers 9 bases. The CDR3 loop spans 15 amino acids. The germline V gene has CDR1 MNHEY and CDR2 SVGAGI. V lost 2 bases, J lost 2 bases, and 3 bases stayed unmatched. This chain's CDR3 is CASSYRGQGNYGYTF. CDR3 bases: TGTGCCAGCAGTTACCGCGGACAGGGGAACTATGGCTACACCTTC.

This sequence joins TRBV5-5 and TRBJ1-1; no reliable D call. CDR3 size: 11 residues. Trimming removed 4 bases from V and 7 bases from J, with 8 bases in between. CDR1 is SGHKS, CDR2 YYEKEE, per germline (reference sequence). CDR3 loop: CASSLSIEAFF. The CDR3 nucleotides are TGTGCCAGCAGCCTTTCTATTGAAGCTTTCTTT.

This clone was picked up one time. The rearrangement joins TRBV11-3 to TRBJ2-3; tentative D call: TRBD1 (8 bases). V was trimmed by 4 bases and J by 7 bases, leaving 18 bases between them. The CDR3 is made up of 15 amino acids. CDR1 is SGHNT and CDR2 is YENEEA in the germline V gene. CDR3 bases: TGTGCCAGCAGCTCCGGACAGGGAGGGTCCAATACGCAGTATTTT. This codes for CASSSGQGGSNTQYF.

This clone appeared a few times. The chain uses TRBV12-3 or TRBV12-4 and TRBJ2-7, with unresolved D. The CDR3 length is 13 residues. Trimming took 3 bases from V and 0 from J, leaving 6 bases between them. The CDR3 protein is CASSFSTSYEQYF. CDR3 DNA sequence: TGTGCCAGCAGTTTTTCTACCTCCTACGAGCAGTACTTC.

The V and J genes are TRBV5-1 and TRBJ1-5, with a possible D match to TRBD1 (5 bases). The germline gives CDR1 SGHRS, CDR2 YFSETQ. The CDR3 length is 16 residues. V lost 1 base and J 0 bases, leaving 11 bases between the germline ends. CDR3 loop: CASSLTGDYSNQPQHF. Here the CDR3 DNA reads TGCGCCAGCAGCTTGACGGGGGATTATAGCAATCAGCCCCAGCATTTT.

The CDR3 here is CASTAGRYNEQFF. Written as DNA, the CDR3 is TGTGCCAGCACCGCGGGACGATACAATGAGCAGTTCTTC. The V gene is TRBV2, the J gene TRBJ2-1; possible D gene TRBD2, 6 bases. V dropped 7 bases and J dropped 4 bases, with 11 bases sitting between them. The CDR3 length is 13 residues. The germline V gene encodes CDR1 SNHLY and CDR2 FYNNEI. Full variable domain (missing parts from reference TRBV2 and TRBJ2-1): EPEVTQTPSHQVTQMGQEVILRCVPISNHLYFYWYRQILGQKVEFLVSFYNNEISEKSEIFDDQFSVERPDGSNFTLKIRSTKLEDSAMYFCASTAGRYNEQFFGPGTRLTVL.

This chain connects TRBV11-1 to TRBJ2-7, with TRBD1 identical over 10 bases. Germline CDR1 is SGHAT and CDR2 is FQDESV (reference sequence). J was trimmed by 4 bases and V by 5 bases; bases with no gene match: 8. The CDR3 sequence is 15 residues long. CDR3 loop: CASSPRDRGIYEQYF. The CDR3 nucleotides read TGTGCCAGCAGCCCCCGGGACAGGGGAATATACGAGCAGTACTTC. Supplemented by reference TRBV11-1 and TRBJ2-7, the full variable domain reads EAEVAQSPRYKITEKSQAVAFWCDPISGHATLYWYRQILGQGPELLVQFQDESVVDDSQLPKDRFSAERLKGVDSTLKIQPAELGDSAMYLCASSPRDRGIYEQYFGPGTRLTVT.

The J gene is TRBJ2-1, the V gene TRBV7-3, with D perhaps TRBD2 (5 bases). This CDR3 has 14 amino acids. Germline V gene lookup returns CDR1 SGHTA and CDR2 FQGTGA. V lost 5 bases and J 8 bases, leaving 16 bases between the germline ends. The CDR3 coding sequence is TGTGCCAGCAGCCGACCAGCGGTCAGTGATGAGCAGTTCTTC. This encodes CASSRPAVSDEQFF.

The chain carries TRBV7-2 and TRBJ1-2; 8 positions agree with TRBD1. Germline-derived CDR1 and CDR2 are SGHTA and FQGNSA. V trimming: 5 bases; J trimming: 3 bases; junction bases outside the gene matches: 5. The CDR3 runs 14 residues. This chain's CDR3 is CASSPGQVDYGYTF. Here the CDR3 DNA reads TGTGCCAGCAGCCCGGGACAGGTGGACTATGGCTACACCTTC.

This clone has only a few counts. The chain links TRBV6-5 to TRBJ2-7; TRBD1 is a possible D gene (5 bases). This CDR3 region has 14 residues. Trimming cost V 6 bases and J 7 bases, with 19 bases left between them. Per germline, CDR1 MNHEY and CDR2 SVGAGI. This CDR3 is CASRQPGIPREQYF. DNA for the CDR3: TGTGCCAGCAGGCAACCAGGGATCCCTAGGGAGCAGTACTTC.

This clone was detected once. The rearrangement links TRBV6-6 to TRBJ2-7; D is perhaps TRBD2 (6 bases). V lost 6 bases and J lost 2, with 14 bases in between. The CDR3 sequence is 14 residues long. Germline CDR1 and CDR2: MNHNY and SVGAGI (reference sequence). The CDR3 sequence: CASSGGTVAYEQYF. CDR3 in DNA: TGTGCCAGCAGCGGCGGGACGGTTGCCTACGAGCAGTACTTC.

The chain carries TRBV19 and TRBJ2-2; 7 bases agree with TRBD2. This CDR3 region has 16 residues. Unmatched junction bases numbered 5, after V lost 4 bases and J lost 0 bases. CDR1 and CDR2 from the germline V gene are LNHDA and SQIVND (reference sequence). The CDR3: CASSTAGTTNTGELFF. The CDR3 bases are TGTGCCAGTAGTACAGCCGGGACTACGAACACCGGGGAGCTGTTTTTT.

The rearrangement joins TRBV28 to TRBJ1-5; possible D gene TRBD1, 6 bases. Looked up from germline, CDR1 is MDHEN and CDR2 is SYDVKM. Trimming took 6 bases from V and 8 from J, leaving 20 bases between them. The CDR3 consists of 15 residues. The CDR3 here is CASSDTGNGIKPQHF. CDR3 DNA sequence: TGTGCCAGCAGCGATACAGGGAATGGGATCAAGCCCCAGCATTTT.

This chain's CDR3 is CASSRSGGPRISPLHF. The CDR3 bases are TGTGCCAGCAGCCGCAGCGGGGGCCCTCGTATTTCACCCCTCCACTTT. This chain links TRBV14 with TRBJ1-6, with D perhaps TRBD1 (6 bases). The length of the CDR3 is 16 residues. From germline, CDR1 is SGHDN and CDR2 FVKESK. V gave up 4 bases and J gave up 9 bases, with 19 bases separating them.

The rearrangement links TRBV6-5 to TRBJ2-7, with TRBD1 matching 9 bases. This CDR3 contains 14 residues. Germline V gene lookup returns CDR1 MNHEY and CDR2 SVGAGI. The V and J ends lost 7 bases and 4 bases, in that order; junction bases with no gene match: 8. The CDR3 is CASKAGTGFYEQYF. The CDR3 bases are TGTGCCAGCAAGGCCGGGACAGGGTTTTACGAGCAGTACTTC.

This clone was detected a few times. The chain couples TRBV28 to TRBJ1-6; a weak D match, TRBD1 (5 bases). In germline, CDR1 is MDHEN, CDR2 SYDVKM. The CDR3 runs 15 residues. The V gene lost 8 bases and the J gene lost 6 bases, with 17 bases spanning the gap. The CDR3 coding sequence is TGTGCCAGCGGGGGGGGATCTTGGGCTAATTCACCCCTCCACTTT. Its protein product is CASGGGSWANSPLHF.

The rearrangement joins TRBV7-3 to TRBJ1-2, with D maybe TRBD1 (5 bases). The CDR3 loop spans 14 amino acids. The germline V and J ends were trimmed by 5 bases and 3 bases, with 13 bases remaining between them. Germline loops: CDR1 SGHTA, CDR2 FQGTGA. In nucleotides, the CDR3 is TGTGCCAGCAGCGTGCAGGGTTCCGACTATGGCTACACCTTC. It is translated as CASSVQGSDYGYTF.

As concerns this clone: Just one base apart from a much larger clone, this may be a read error. V is TRBV13 and J is TRBJ2-7; TRBD1 agrees at 9 bases. Germline CDR1 PRHDT, CDR2 FYEKMQ (reference sequence). The junction had 5 bases not matched to a gene; V was cut back by 4 bases and J by 4 bases. The CDR3 length is 14 residues. CDR3 sequence: CASSWRQGGYEQYF. DNA for the CDR3: TGTGCCAGCAGCTGGAGACAGGGGGGTTACGAGCAGTACTTC.

The chain couples TRBV10-1 to TRBJ2-3, with D perhaps matching TRBD1 (5 bases). The V end was cut by 2 bases, the J end by 1 base, with 10 bases between. The germline V gene encodes CDR1 WNHNN and CDR2 SYGVQD (reference sequence). CDR3 length: 15 residues. CDR3 sequence (DNA): TGCGCCAGCAGTGAGACAGGAGTGGGCACAGATACGCAGTATTTT. This codes for CASSETGVGTDTQYF.

This rearrangement joins TRBV11-2 to TRBJ1-4; TRBD1 aligns across 9 bases. Trimming removed 5 bases from V and 5 bases from J; junction bases left unmatched: 6. CDR1 is SGHAT and CDR2 is FQNNGV in the germline V gene. CDR3 length: 15 residues. The CDR3 loop reads CASSRPGTGNEKLFF. The CDR3 coding sequence is TGTGCCAGCAGCCGTCCGGGGACAGGGAATGAAAAACTGTTTTTT. Full variable domain (outside the CDR3, taken from reference TRBV11-2 and TRBJ1-4): EAGVAQSPRYKIIEKRQSVAFWCNPISGHATLYWYQQILGQGPKLLIQFQNNGVVDDSQLPKDRFSAERLKGVDSTLKIQPAKLEDSAVYLCASSRPGTGNEKLFFGSGTQLSVL.

CDR3 bases: TGTGCCAGCAGCGGGTTGGTAGTGAACAATGAGCAGTTCTTC. Its protein is CASSGLVVNNEQFF. J is TRBJ2-1 and V is TRBV6-5, with no clear D. Germline lookup yields CDR1 MNHEY and CDR2 SVGAGI. Trimming shortened V by 6 bases and J by 5 bases, and 14 bases separated the two germline ends. The CDR3 totals 14 residues.

This rearrangement joins TRBV18 to TRBJ1-1, with a weak D call TRBD1 (5 bases). CDR1 and CDR2 from the germline V gene are KGHSH and LQKENI. There are 14 residues in the CDR3. V was clipped by 2 bases and J by 3 bases, with 10 bases between them. The CDR3 DNA follows: TGTGCCAGCTCACCAGAGATCAGGGACACTGAAGCTTTCTTT. Protein: CASSPEIRDTEAFF.

CDR3 nucleotides: TGTGCCAGCAGCCCCGTCCTCGGGCAGGGGACCCACAATGAGCAGTTCTTC. It is translated as CASSPVLGQGTHNEQFF. This chain joins TRBV7-9 and TRBJ2-1; maybe TRBD1 (6 bases). Germline V gene lookup returns CDR1 SEHNR and CDR2 FQNEAQ (reference sequence). This CDR3 region has 17 residues. V lost 5 bases, J lost 5 bases, and 22 bases lay in between.

This clone has just one count. This chain links TRBV28 with TRBJ1-2, with 7 bases aligning to TRBD1. V gave up 0 bases and J gave up 8 bases; unmatched junction bases: 9. This CDR3 has 15 amino acids. The germline CDR1 and CDR2 sequences are MDHEN and SYDVKM. The CDR3 DNA reads as TGTGCCAGCAGTTTATGGCAGGGGGGAATAAAGGGCTACACCTTC. Translated, it gives CASSLWQGGIKGYTF.

This chain connects TRBV5-1 to TRBJ1-1; TRBD1 agrees at 12 bases. V was pared by 2 bases and J by 5 bases, with 13 bases of the junction left unmatched. Germline CDR1 is SGHRS and CDR2 is YFSETQ. CDR3 length: 18 amino acids. In DNA, the CDR3 is TGCGCCAGCAGCTTTCGTGGCCCGGGACAGGGGGCGATGACTGAAGCTTTCTTT. As protein: CASSFRGPGQGAMTEAFF.

As DNA, the CDR3 is TGTGCCTGGACTCGGGACAGCAATGTAGAGCCCCAGCATTTT. It is translated as CAWTRDSNVEPQHF. The chain is built from TRBV30 and TRBJ1-5, with 7 bases matching TRBD1. Trimming cost V 4 bases and J 8 bases; bases outside gene matches: 11. The CDR3 totals 14 residues. Germline lookup yields CDR1 GTSNPN and CDR2 SVGIG (reference sequence).